These T cell receptor beta chains were read from a single sample in a study of CD8+CD57+ T cells in acquired aplastic anemia. TCRdb processed the reads anew with MiXCR; each CDR3 protein has one entry. The sample records around 200,000 distinct CDR3 sequences, 40% to 50% being singletons. The specimen sequenced was sorted CD4+, CD8+, or CD8+CD57+ T cells (not recorded which) from PBMCs. These receptors were obtained from a human donor with aplastic anemia. Each CDR3 is given with its conserved first and last residue. D genes are given only for firm matches. Some rows have no size entry. The others give once, few or many, or a class for an expanded clone.

TRBJ2-7 NA TRBV7-9 once CASSPRDAAYEQYF TGTGCCAGCAGCCCCCGGGACGCCGCCTACGAGCAGTACTTC
TRBJ2-7 TRBD2 TRBV5-1 once CASSFLHPSGRNEQYF TGCGCCAGCAGCTTTCTACACCCTAGCGGGAGGAACGAGCAGTACTTC
TRBJ1-1 TRBD1 TRBV4-1 NA CASSLTFGQGAFTEAFF TGCGCCAGCAGCCTCACCTTTGGACAGGGGGCGTTCACTGAAGCTTTCTTT
TRBJ2-2 NA TRBV5-1 NA CASKVGDGGQGTGELFF TGCGCCAGCAAAGTTGGCGACGGGGGGCAGGGCACCGGGGAGCTGTTTTTT
TRBJ2-3 NA TRBV24-1 NA CATSDPLAPTTDTQYF TGTGCCACCAGTGATCCTCTAGCCCCCACCACAGATACGCAGTATTTT
TRBJ2-2 NA TRBV7-4 NA CASSLEGRGTGELFF TGTGCCAGCAGCTTAGAGGGCCGAGGGACCGGGGAGCTGTTTTTT
TRBJ1-2 NA TRBV6-1 few CASSQDATLLKIIGYTF TGTGCCAGCAGCCAAGATGCGACCCTCCTAAAAATTATCGGCTACACCTTC
TRBJ2-7 TRBD2 TRBV12-3/TRBV12-4 many CASRASGIYEQYF TGTGCCAGCAGGGCTAGCGGGATCTACGAGCAGTACTTC
TRBJ2-7 NA TRBV15 NA CATSRDSGYPPYEQYF TGTGCCACCAGCAGAGATTCCGGGTATCCTCCCTACGAGCAGTACTTC
TRBJ2-7 TRBD1 TRBV20-1 many CSARGSDRVWEQYF TGCAGTGCTAGGGGATCGGACAGGGTGTGGGAGCAGTACTTC
TRBJ2-1 TRBD2 TRBV5-1 NA CASSFLLADSNNEQFF TGCGCCAGCAGCTTTCTACTAGCGGATTCCAACAATGAGCAGTTCTTC
TRBJ1-5 NA TRBV27 NA CASTTGSNQPQHF TGTGCCAGCACGACAGGATCCAATCAGCCCCAGCATTTT
TRBJ1-4 NA TRBV18 few CASSPSTNEKLFF TGTGCCAGCTCACCATCAACTAATGAAAAACTGTTTTTT
TRBJ2-7 NA TRBV12-3/TRBV12-4 NA CASRSGLTGYEQYF TGTGCCAGCAGGTCTGGACTAACGGGATACGAGCAGTACTTC
TRBJ1-1 NA TRBV11-3 many CASSLVTLPEAFF TGTGCCAGCAGCTTAGTAACCCTCCCTGAAGCTTTCTTT
TRBJ1-2 NA TRBV9 many CASRGGRGDANYGYTF TGTGCCAGCAGGGGAGGGCGAGGGGATGCTAACTATGGCTACACCTTC
TRBJ1-2 NA TRBV7-3 many CASSLGLSGGNYGYTF TGTGCCAGCAGCTTAGGTTTATCGGGCGGGAACTATGGCTACACCTTC
TRBJ2-1 TRBD2 TRBV24-1 NA CATSDVLAGSDEQFF TGTGCCACCAGTGACGTCCTAGCGGGTTCCGATGAGCAGTTCTTC
TRBJ2-7 NA TRBV2 few CASRQQDQSYEQYF TGTGCCAGCAGGCAGCAGGACCAATCCTACGAGCAGTACTTC
TRBJ2-7 NA TRBV7-9 many CASSPTSGPIYYEQYF TGTGCCAGCAGCCCGACATCGGGGCCAATATACTACGAGCAGTACTTC
TRBJ2-1 NA TRBV6-1 NA CASSELGSRKQFF TGTGCCAGCAGTGAATTGGGTAGCCGGAAACAGTTCTTC
TRBJ1-1 NA TRBV19 once CASSRPGHLTEAFF TGTGCCAGTAGTCGACCGGGACACCTGACGGAAGCTTTCTTT
TRBJ1-1 TRBD1 TRBV20-1 NA CSASRTGHYTEAFF TGCAGTGCTAGTAGGACAGGGCACTACACTGAAGCTTTCTTT
TRBJ2-1 TRBD2 TRBV11-2 once CASSPETSGGRLPHEQFF TGTGCCAGCAGCCCCGAGACTAGCGGGGGCCGCCTTCCCCATGAGCAGTTCTTC
TRBJ2-3 TRBD2 TRBV20-1 many CSARTSGGTQYF TGCAGTGCTAGGACTAGCGGGGGTACGCAGTATTTT
TRBJ2-1 NA TRBV15 many CATSRPQGVGGRASPFF TGTGCCACCAGCAGACCCCAGGGGGTTGGAGGGAGGGCCTCTCCGTTCTTC
TRBJ2-7 NA TRBV20-1 NA CSASSPPIALGEQYF TGCAGTGCCAGCTCACCACCTATTGCACTCGGCGAGCAGTACTTC
TRBJ2-7 NA TRBV9 NA CASSVDGEPYEQYF TGTGCCAGCAGCGTAGACGGGGAACCCTACGAGCAGTACTTC
TRBJ2-7 NA TRBV2 NA CASSPQVSSSYEQYF TGTGCCAGCAGCCCACAGGTTTCTAGCTCCTACGAGCAGTACTTC
TRBJ1-2 TRBD1 TRBV19 once CASSDRQGAYGYTF TGTGCCAGTAGCGATCGACAGGGCGCCTATGGCTACACCTTC
TRBJ1-1 NA TRBV5-6 many CASGRARPGEAFF TGTGCCAGCGGCAGGGCGCGGCCCGGTGAAGCTTTCTTT
TRBJ1-2 NA TRBV15 once CATSRDLGTDGYTF TGTGCCACCAGCAGAGATCTGGGGACCGATGGCTACACCTTC
TRBJ2-3 NA TRBV7-9 NA CASSSLSPDTQYF TGTGCCAGCAGCTCGCTTAGTCCAGATACGCAGTATTTT
TRBJ2-1 NA TRBV5-5 many CASSFQSSYNEQFF TGTGCCAGCAGCTTTCAAAGCTCCTACAATGAGCAGTTCTTC
TRBJ2-1 NA TRBV15 NA CATSRGGGSNNEQFF TGTGCCACCAGCAGGGGAGGGGGGAGTAACAATGAGCAGTTCTTC
TRBJ2-7 NA TRBV18 NA CASSPRDGVAVEQYF TGTGCCAGCTCACCACGCGATGGGGTAGCCGTCGAGCAGTACTTC
TRBJ2-7 NA TRBV3-1 few CASSPTSYRAIYEQYF TGTGCCAGCAGCCCCACATCCTACAGGGCGATCTACGAGCAGTACTTC
TRBJ2-1 NA TRBV2 NA CASSLKNEQFF TGTGCCAGCAGTTTAAAGAATGAGCAGTTCTTC
TRBJ2-2 NA TRBV6-5 NA CASSYGSGAPGELFF TGTGCCAGCAGTTACGGGTCTGGGGCACCCGGGGAGCTGTTTTTT
TRBJ1-1 NA TRBV10-1 NA CVSLLLNTEAFF TGCGTCAGCCTACTATTGAACACTGAAGCTTTCTTC
TRBJ1-5 NA TRBV20-1 NA CSGTDSDQPQHF TGCAGTGGGACAGATTCGGACCAGCCCCAGCATTTT
TRBJ1-4 TRBD1 TRBV7-9 many CASSPRGPVTSNEKLFF TGTGCCAGCAGCCCCAGGGGGCCGGTCACTAGTAATGAAAAACTGTTTTTT
TRBJ2-7 NA TRBV5-1 many CASSLERAAYEQYF TGCGCCAGCAGCTTGGAACGGGCGGCGTACGAGCAGTACTTC
TRBJ2-2 TRBD2 TRBV7-7 NA CASSSGLAGNTGGLFF TGTGCCAGCAGCTCGGGACTAGCGGGGAACACCGGGGGGCTGTTTTTT
TRBJ1-1 NA TRBV25-1 NA CASTDQGTEAFF TGTGCCAGCACTGACCAAGGGACTGAAGCTTTCTTT
TRBJ2-1 TRBD2 TRBV10-3 NA CATASLTSGTYNEQFF TGTGCCACGGCGTCATTGACTAGCGGGACCTACAATGAGCAGTTCTTC
TRBJ1-4 NA TRBV12-3/TRBV12-4 NA CASRDMGLLFF TGTGCCAGCAGAGATATGGGACTACTGTTTTTT
TRBJ1-6 NA TRBV18 few CASSLGSDNSPLHF TGTGCCAGTTCCTTGGGATCCGATAATTCACCCCTCCACTTT
TRBJ2-2 NA TRBV5-4 NA CASSGAGAGTGELFF TGTGCCAGCAGCGGGGCGGGGGCCGGCACCGGGGAGCTGTTTTTT
TRBJ2-7 TRBD1 TRBV29-1 NA CSPTVPWDRGLEQYF TGCAGCCCGACCGTCCCTTGGGACAGGGGCCTCGAGCAGTACTTC
TRBJ1-1 NA TRBV9 NA CASSVGQGEPFF TGTGCCAGCAGCGTAGGGCAGGGAGAACCTTTCTTT
TRBJ1-1 NA TRBV29-1 many CSVASGGRGTEAFF TGCAGCGTTGCCAGCGGGGGGAGAGGAACTGAAGCTTTCTTT
TRBJ1-6 NA TRBV12-3/TRBV12-4 NA CASSGRAGLASPLHF TGTGCCAGCAGCGGTCGGGCAGGGCTAGCCTCACCCCTCCACTTT
TRBJ1-1 NA TRBV7-6 NA CASSSGRSTEAFF TGTGCCAGCAGCTCGGGGCGTAGCACTGAAGCTTTCTTT
TRBJ1-5 NA TRBV15 NA CATSRDRGQPQHF TGTGCCACCAGCAGAGACCGGGGTCAGCCCCAGCATTTT
TRBJ2-2 TRBD1 TRBV15 NA CATSRDRGAGELFF TGTGCCACCAGCAGGGACAGGGGAGCCGGGGAGCTGTTTTTT
TRBJ2-3 NA TRBV7-9 many CASSLSKTGTWDTQYF TGTGCCAGCAGCTTATCCAAGACGGGAACTTGGGATACGCAGTATTTT